Below are 3 T cell receptor beta chains sequenced from a single sample in a study of tumor-infiltrating lymphocytes in primary liver carcinoma. Extraction of RNA together with DNA used about 17-34 mg of unsorted bulk tissue. A constant-region primer primed TCR beta cDNA synthesis from around 500 ng of total RNA. Libraries of TCR beta came from three nested multiplex PCR rounds with slightly modified ARM-PCR. A C-beta reverse primer and TRBV1-TRBV30 forward primers served in each of the first two PCR rounds, at about 9 cycles apiece. Using its own MiXCR run on the multiplex PCR reads, TCRdb lists one record per CDR3 protein. The sample shows approximately 80,000 distinct CDR3 sequences, 69% of them seen only once. Sequenced input: tumor-adjacent normal liver tissue. These receptors all stem from a man aged 35-49 years with primary liver carcinoma and hepatitis B virus infection.

In the case of this clonotype: This may arise from a read error, as a much more abundant clone is one base away. The rearrangement uses TRBV11-2 and TRBJ2-1; 12 positions match TRBD2. CDR1 SGHAT and CDR2 FQNNGV come from the germline V gene. The junction had 16 bases not matched to a gene; V was cut back by 10 bases and J by 15 bases. The CDR3 totals 14 residues. DNA for the CDR3: TGTGCCAACAACTTAGATACTAGCGGGAGGTCTCTGTTCTTC. Translating it yields CANNLDTSGRSLFF. Filled out from reference TRBV11-2 and TRBJ2-1, the complete variable domain reads EAGVAQSPRYKIIEKRQSVAFWCNPISGHATLYWYQQILGQGPKLLIQFQNNGVVDDSQLPKDRFSAERLKGVDSTLKIQPAKLEDSAVYLCANNLDTSGRSLFFGPGTRLTVL.

The chain joins TRBV6-6 to TRBJ2-7; D possibly corresponds to TRBD1 (6 bases). This CDR3 has 17 residues. The germline gives CDR1 MNHNY, CDR2 SVGAGI (reference sequence). V gave up 5 bases and J gave up 0 bases, with 20 bases separating them. CDR3 sequence (DNA): TGTGCCAGCAGTCCAGCGCCAGGACAGAGATACTCCTACGAGCAGTACTTC. This codes for CASSPAPGQRYSYEQYF.

Of note for this clonotype: This may stem from a read error, because a much larger clone lies one nucleotide away. The chain carries TRBV5-1 and TRBJ1-2, with D hard to call. CDR3 size: 13 residues. The germline gives CDR1 SGHRS, CDR2 YFSETQ. The CDR3 sequence is CVSSLRAGSGYTF. The CDR3 region has the DNA TGCGTCAGCAGCCTTAGGGCCGGCTCTGGCTACACCTTC.